Presented here are 28 T cell receptor beta chains from one specimen sequenced in a study of cytomegalovirus exposure and HLA in healthy donors. It was with 60 Vbeta and 13 Jbeta primers that the PCR ran. Repertoires were generated with immunoSEQ multiplex PCR, while TCRdb's copy carries only in-frame clones and drops some. This sample has around 150,000 clones, with around 79% found just once. Material: PBMCs. The origin of the receptors is a man aged 35 to 55 in good health and CMV-seronegative.

This chain connects TRBV5-1 to TRBJ2-3; D call uncertain. The CDR3 contains 15 residues. Deletions cut 1 base from V and 3 bases from J, with 12 bases between. CDR1 is SGHRS, CDR2 YFSETQ, per germline. The CDR3 DNA reads as TGCGCCAGCAGCTTGAACTACGAGAGGACAGATACGCAGTATTTT. It specifies CASSLNYERTDTQYF.

This clone was seen only a few times. The chain carries TRBV10-3 and TRBJ1-2; TRBD1 matches 7 bases. CDR3 size: 17 residues. The germline gives CDR1 ENHRY, CDR2 SYGVKD. J lost 3 bases, V lost 0 bases, and 10 bases had no gene match. CDR3 amino acids: CAISESLKGAEDYGYTF. CDR3 bases: TGTGCCATCAGTGAGTCGCTAAAGGGGGCGGAGGACTATGGCTACACCTTC.

The chain employs TRBV6-5 and TRBJ2-1; 7 nucleotides line up with TRBD2. Germline V gene lookup returns CDR1 MNHEY and CDR2 SVGAGI. The trim removed 6 bases at V and 8 bases at J, leaving 13 bases unmatched. This CDR3 has 15 residues. The CDR3 region is CASSPAGGSIYEQFF. CDR3 bases: TGTGCCAGCAGCCCCGCGGGCGGGAGCATCTATGAGCAGTTCTTC.

This clone appeared a few times. The chain uses TRBV11-1 and TRBJ2-1; 8 bases map to TRBD2. CDR1 is SGHAT, CDR2 FQDESV, per germline (reference sequence). The trim removed 3 bases at V and 3 bases at J, leaving 7 bases unmatched. The CDR3 has 16 amino acids. CDR3 region: CASSFASGSNYNEQFF. As DNA, the CDR3 is TGTGCCAGCAGCTTCGCAAGCGGGAGCAACTACAATGAGCAGTTCTTC. Complete variable domain (other parts from reference TRBV11-1 and TRBJ2-1): EAEVAQSPRYKITEKSQAVAFWCDPISGHATLYWYRQILGQGPELLVQFQDESVVDDSQLPKDRFSAERLKGVDSTLKIQPAELGDSAMYLCASSFASGSNYNEQFFGPGTRLTVL.

This rearrangement joins TRBV5-1 to TRBJ2-7; TRBD2 matches at 11 bases. This CDR3 is 15 amino acids long. V lost 4 bases to trimming and J lost 6 bases; unmatched junction nucleotides: 9. The germline gives CDR1 SGHRS, CDR2 YFSETQ. The CDR3 coding sequence is TGCGCCAGCAGCGCCCCTAGCGGGAGGAAGGGCGAGCAGTACTTC. Translating gives CASSAPSGRKGEQYF.

The rearrangement uses TRBV5-1 and TRBJ1-2; D is perhaps TRBD1 (6 bases). The CDR3 is 15 residues long. Trimming left V 0 bases short and J 2 bases short, with 11 bases between. Germline V gives CDR1 SGHRS, CDR2 YFSETQ. The CDR3 is CASSLEGRGNYGYTF. DNA for the CDR3: TGCGCCAGCAGCTTGGAGGGCAGGGGAAACTATGGCTACACCTTC. Complete variable domain (other parts from reference TRBV5-1 and TRBJ1-2): KAGVTQTPRYLIKTRGQQVTLSCSPISGHRSVSWYQQTPGQGLQFLFEYFSETQRNKGNFPGRFSGRQFSNSRSEMNVSTLELGDSALYLCASSLEGRGNYGYTFGSGTRLTVV.

The rearrangement uses TRBV29-1 and TRBJ1-1, with 9 bases that match TRBD1. Germline lookup yields CDR1 SQVTM and CDR2 ANQGSEA. With V trimmed by 6 bases and J by 1 base, 9 bases remained unmatched. The CDR3 consists of 15 residues. In nucleotides, the CDR3 is TGCAGCGTGCCCGACAGGGGGGATCAGAACACTGAAGCTTTCTTT. Protein product: CSVPDRGDQNTEAFF. The full variable domain, in which reference TRBV29-1 and TRBJ1-1 provide the parts outside the CDR3, is SAVISQKPSRDICQRGTSLTIQCQVDSQVTMMFWYRQQPGQSLTLIATANQGSEATYESGFVIDKFPISRPNLTFSTLTVSNMSPEDSSIYLCSVPDRGDQNTEAFFGQGTRLTVV.

Note on this clone: At one end, the junction sequence differs from germline, possibly due to a read error. V and J are TRBV28 and TRBJ1-2, with 10 bases that match TRBD1. Germline CDR1 and CDR2: MDHEN and SYDVKM. This CDR3 is 15 amino acids long. CDR3 sequence: CVSSLYPDRGQGYTF. The CDR3 coding sequence is TGTGTCAGCAGTTTATACCCTGACAGGGGGCAGGGCTACACCTTC.

This chain links TRBV2 with TRBJ2-1; 10 nucleotides agree with TRBD2. The germline V gene has CDR1 SNHLY and CDR2 FYNNEI. The CDR3 spans 15 residues. Trimming at V came to 5 bases and at J to 7 bases, leaving 8 bases not matched to a gene. The DNA for the CDR3 is TGTGCCAGCAGTTTACTAGCGGGACCCCGGAATGAGCAGTTCTTC. Translation: CASSLLAGPRNEQFF.

J is TRBJ1-1 and V is TRBV7-2; D not certain. Trimming took 1 base from V and 1 from J, leaving 4 bases between them. The CDR3 is made up of 13 amino acids. Per the germline V gene, CDR1 is SGHTA and CDR2 is FQGNSA. The CDR3 region is CASSLGKNTEAFF. As DNA, the CDR3 is TGTGCCAGCAGCTTAGGTAAGAACACTGAAGCTTTCTTT.

The chain combines TRBV29-1 with TRBJ2-2; 12 bases match TRBD1. The V segment lost 7 bases and the J segment 4 bases; nucleotides outside the gene matches: 10. Germline V CDR1 and CDR2: SQVTM, ANQGSEA. The CDR3 is 16 amino acids. CDR3 region: CSASGQGAHATGELFF. CDR3 nucleotides: TGCAGCGCCTCGGGACAGGGGGCGCATGCCACCGGGGAGCTGTTTTTT.

The chain recombines TRBV29-1 with TRBJ1-4; D might be TRBD1 (6 bases). The V and J ends lost 4 bases and 8 bases respectively, with 23 bases between them. CDR1 SQVTM and CDR2 ANQGSEA come from the germline V gene. This CDR3 is 16 amino acids long. The CDR3 here is CSVGSILDTGMEKLFF. CDR3 nucleotide sequence: TGCAGCGTTGGTTCGATACTGGACACAGGGATGGAAAAACTGTTTTTT. Complete variable domain (other parts from reference TRBV29-1 and TRBJ1-4): SAVISQKPSRDICQRGTSLTIQCQVDSQVTMMFWYRQQPGQSLTLIATANQGSEATYESGFVIDKFPISRPNLTFSTLTVSNMSPEDSSIYLCSVGSILDTGMEKLFFGSGTQLSVL.

The genes are TRBV29-1 and TRBJ2-1; 9 bases align to TRBD2. Germline trimming cut 3 bases from V and 3 bases from J; bases unmatched to any gene: 0. Germline V gives CDR1 SQVTM, CDR2 ANQGSEA. The CDR3 consists of 13 residues. For the CDR3, the DNA is TGCAGCGTTGATAGCGGGAGCTACAATGAGCAGTTCTTC. Amino acid sequence: CSVDSGSYNEQFF.

The table lists this clone with a count of one. The V call is TRBV28, the J call TRBJ1-5, with 11 bases that match TRBD1. The CDR3 spans 13 residues. From germline, CDR1 is MDHEN and CDR2 SYDVKM. Losses at the gene ends were 8 bases for V and 5 bases for J; bases not matched to a gene: 2. CDR3 loop: CASGQGAYQPQHF. The CDR3 DNA reads as TGTGCCAGCGGACAGGGGGCGTATCAGCCCCAGCATTTT.

For the CDR3, the DNA is TGCAGCGTTGACGGCGGGGGGAACACTGAAGCTTTCTTT. Residues: CSVDGGGNTEAFF. The V call is TRBV29-1, the J call TRBJ1-1; TRBD1 might be the D (5 bases). Trimming removed 3 bases from V and 1 base from J, with 9 bases in between. Germline V gene data show CDR1 as SQVTM and CDR2 as ANQGSEA. This CDR3 region has 13 residues.

This clone occurred once. V and J are TRBV27 and TRBJ2-2; D perhaps matches TRBD2 (5 bases). The V and J ends lost 5 bases and 9 bases respectively, with 16 bases between them. Germline CDR1 and CDR2: MNHEY and SMNVEV (reference sequence). The CDR3 is made up of 14 amino acids. The CDR3 region is CASSPKGGSRELFF. The DNA of the CDR3 is TGTGCCAGCAGTCCAAAAGGTGGGAGCCGGGAGCTGTTTTTT.

V is TRBV4-1 and J is TRBJ1-5; a possible D gene is TRBD1 (6 bases). There are 17 residues in the CDR3. The germline V gene encodes CDR1 MGHRA and CDR2 YSYEKL. V was cut by 0 bases and J by 4 bases, with 16 bases left in between. DNA for the CDR3: TGCGCCAGCAGCCAAGATGGGGGCAGGCCGAAGAATCAGCCCCAGCATTTT. Translation: CASSQDGGRPKNQPQHF.

This clone came up a few times. This chain uses TRBV14 with TRBJ2-7; 8 nucleotides line up with TRBD2. The V and J ends lost 4 bases and 4 bases, in that order; junction bases with no gene match: 9. The CDR3 runs to 15 residues. CDR1 and CDR2 (germline): SGHDN, FVKESK. This chain's CDR3 is CASSLSGDFRYEQYF. CDR3 sequence (DNA): TGTGCCAGCAGCCTTAGCGGGGATTTTCGTTACGAGCAGTACTTC.

The chain is built from TRBV13 and TRBJ2-7, with D tentatively TRBD2 (5 bases). This CDR3 comprises 15 residues. Trimming shortened V by 3 bases and J by 1 base, and 13 bases separated the two germline ends. From germline, CDR1 is PRHDT and CDR2 FYEKMQ (reference sequence). CDR3 coding DNA: TGTGCCAGCAGCTTGGGTCGGGGTAGATCCTACGAGCAGTACTTC. Protein: CASSLGRGRSYEQYF. The whole variable domain, filled in from reference TRBV13 and TRBJ2-7, reads AAGVIQSPRHLIKEKRETATLKCYPIPRHDTVYWYQQGPGQDPQFLISFYEKMQSDKGSIPDRFSAQQFSDYHSELNMSSLELGDSALYFCASSLGRGRSYEQYFGPGTRLTVT.

The chain couples TRBV27 to TRBJ2-1; 9 bases fit TRBD1. Trimming removed 2 bases from V and 5 bases from J; junction bases left unmatched: 10. The V gene's germline CDR1 is MNHEY and CDR2 SMNVEV (reference sequence). There are 17 residues in the CDR3. For the CDR3, the DNA is TGTGCCAGCAGTTTAGGGCGGGGACAGGGAGCGGACAATGAGCAGTTCTTC. Translation gives CASSLGRGQGADNEQFF.

This clone was counted a few times. The chain has TRBV27 and TRBJ2-1, with 11 bases aligning to TRBD2. V shed 4 bases and J 7 bases; nucleotides not matched to a gene: 21. Germline V gene lookup returns CDR1 MNHEY and CDR2 SMNVEV (reference sequence). This CDR3 has 20 residues. The CDR3 spells CASSSQDMGLLAGVGNEQFF. The CDR3 DNA follows: TGTGCCAGCAGTTCCCAGGATATGGGTCTACTAGCGGGAGTAGGGAATGAGCAGTTCTTC.

The table lists this clone with a count of one. The chain employs TRBV5-1 and TRBJ2-7, with 13 nucleotides matching TRBD2. The CDR3 runs to 15 residues. V gave up 3 bases and J gave up 6 bases; unmatched junction bases: 6. Germline V gives CDR1 SGHRS, CDR2 YFSETQ. CDR3 sequence reads: CASSYGLAGVAEQYF. CDR3 DNA: TGCGCCAGCAGCTACGGACTAGCGGGAGTAGCCGAGCAGTACTTC. Full variable domain (outside the CDR3, taken from reference TRBV5-1 and TRBJ2-7): KAGVTQTPRYLIKTRGQQVTLSCSPISGHRSVSWYQQTPGQGLQFLFEYFSETQRNKGNFPGRFSGRQFSNSRSEMNVSTLELGDSALYLCASSYGLAGVAEQYFGPGTRLTVT.

The rearrangement links TRBV28 to TRBJ2-5, with D perhaps TRBD2 (5 bases). V lost 5 bases, J lost 1 base, and 11 bases lay in between. Germline CDR1 and CDR2: MDHEN and SYDVKM. The CDR3 covers 14 residues. This CDR3 reads CASSGRRSQETQYF. For the CDR3, the DNA is TGTGCCAGCAGTGGGAGAAGGTCCCAAGAGACCCAGTACTTC. Together with reference TRBV28 and TRBJ2-5, the CDR3 gives the full variable domain: DVKVTQSSRYLVKRTGEKVFLECVQDMDHENMFWYRQDPGLGLRLIYFSYDVKMKEKGDIPEGYSVSREKKERFSLILESASTNQTSMYLCASSGRRSQETQYFGPGTRLLVL.

The chain has TRBV9 and TRBJ2-2; 11 bases align to TRBD2. The junction had 7 bases not matched to a gene; V was cut back by 0 bases and J by 3 bases. The CDR3 runs to 18 residues. Germline CDR1 reads SGDLS; CDR2 reads YYNGEE. The CDR3 sequence: CASSVGPSGGSYTGELFF. The CDR3 coding sequence is TGTGCCAGCAGCGTAGGGCCTAGCGGGGGGTCTTACACCGGGGAGCTGTTTTTT.

This clone turned up a few times. J is TRBJ2-7 and V is TRBV5-1, with 9 positions matching TRBD1. This CDR3 has 14 residues. Germline loops: CDR1 SGHRS, CDR2 YFSETQ. Trimming took 3 bases from V and 3 from J; bases not matched to a gene: 4. The chain's CDR3 is CASSSDRGVYEQYF. As DNA, the CDR3 is TGCGCCAGCAGCTCGGACAGGGGCGTCTACGAGCAGTACTTC.

The V gene is TRBV6-4, the J gene TRBJ2-2, with D tentatively TRBD2 (6 bases). V was trimmed by 6 bases and J by 4 bases, leaving 9 bases between them. This CDR3 has 13 amino acids. Germline CDR1 reads MRHNA; CDR2 reads SNTAGT. In DNA form, the CDR3 reads TGTGCCAGCAGCGGGGGAAGCACCGGGGAGCTGTTTTTT. Translating gives CASSGGSTGELFF.

This chain uses TRBV30 with TRBJ2-3, with TRBD1 identical over 7 bases. Losses at the gene ends were 5 bases for V and 6 bases for J; bases not matched to a gene: 5. CDR3 length: 12 residues. The germline CDR1 and CDR2 sequences are GTSNPN and SVGIG (reference sequence). The CDR3 DNA reads TGTGCCTGGGATATCAGGGGGGATACGCAGTATTTT. It yields the protein CAWDIRGDTQYF.

The chain is built from TRBV6-6 and TRBJ1-1, with 7 nucleotides matching TRBD1. The V gene end was trimmed by 7 bases and the J gene end by 2 bases; junction bases not matched to a gene: 7. Germline V CDR1 and CDR2: MNHNY, SVGAGI (reference sequence). This CDR3 has 14 residues. In DNA form, the CDR3 reads TGTGCCAGCAAAATGGGACAGCTTAACACTGAAGCTTTCTTT. Protein: CASKMGQLNTEAFF.